The 29 T cell receptor beta chains below come from one sample, sequenced in a study of T cells after yellow fever vaccination. Each CDR3 protein gets one entry after TCRdb re-called the 5' RACE reads with MiXCR. This table has 610,000 or so distinct CDR3 sequences, about 12% appearing once. This material consisted of PBMCs, taken on the day of the yellow fever booster vaccination. Receptors originate from a man younger than 40 who received the YFV17D yellow fever vaccine.

The table lists this clonotype with many counts. The chain links TRBV20-1 to TRBJ2-2; 13 nucleotides match TRBD2. CDR1 and CDR2 from the germline V gene are DFQATT and SNEGSKA (reference sequence). The CDR3 sequence is 16 residues long. J lost 4 bases, V lost 5 bases, and 7 bases had no gene match. The CDR3 DNA reads TGCAGTGCTCGAGGACTAGCGGGAGCCAGCACCGGGGAGCTGTTTTTT. This encodes CSARGLAGASTGELFF.

Only a few counts were recorded for this clonotype. The V call is TRBV20-1, the J call TRBJ2-1; 8 positions match TRBD2. Trimming removed 3 bases from V and 9 bases from J; junction bases left unmatched: 10. CDR1 DFQATT and CDR2 SNEGSKA come from the germline V gene (reference sequence). CDR3 length equals 14 residues. The CDR3 bases are TGCAGTGCTAGTTGGCCGGGAGGGCCCGGTGAGCAGTTCTTC. This codes for CSASWPGGPGEQFF.

The rearrangement uses TRBV4-1 and TRBJ2-1; D ambiguous. CDR3 length equals 13 residues. Between the trimmed V and J ends, which lost 1 base and 10 bases, there was a span of 11 bases. Germline V gene sequence: CDR1 MGHRA, CDR2 YSYEKL. The CDR3 nucleotides read TGCGCCAGCAGCCAAGCCGTGCGGAGAGAGCAGTTCTTC. It encodes CASSQAVRREQFF.

The chain uses TRBV5-4 and TRBJ2-4, with D unresolved. V lost 4 bases, J lost 1 base, and 12 bases lay in between. CDR3 length: 15 residues. CDR1 is SGHNT and CDR2 is YYREEE in the germline V gene (reference sequence). This CDR3 reads CASSVFSTAKNIQYF. DNA for the CDR3: TGTGCCAGCAGCGTCTTTTCGACGGCCAAAAACATTCAGTACTTC.

The chain employs TRBV20-1 and TRBJ2-1, with D tentatively TRBD2 (6 bases). Trimming cost V 2 bases and J 2 bases, with 22 bases left between them. Germline loops: CDR1 DFQATT, CDR2 SNEGSKA (reference sequence). CDR3 length: 18 residues. The CDR3 DNA is TGCAGTGCTAGAAATGTCTTCGTGAGCGGGCGCACCTACAATGAGCAGTTCTTC. This codes for CSARNVFVSGRTYNEQFF.

This clonotype was seen a handful of times. The genes are TRBV29-1 and TRBJ1-6; D call uncertain. The CDR3 contains 13 residues. Germline CDR1 and CDR2: SQVTM and ANQGSEA. The V end lost 8 bases, the J end lost 3 bases, and 11 bases lay between the germline ends. In DNA, the CDR3 is TGCAGCCCAGCCGGGGACTATAATTCACCCCTCCACTTT. This codes for CSPAGDYNSPLHF.

This clonotype was picked up a small number of times. The genes are TRBV19 and TRBJ1-1; unclear D gene. Germline-derived CDR1 and CDR2 are LNHDA and SQIVND (reference sequence). V lost 4 bases and J lost 5, with 11 bases in between. This CDR3 spans 13 amino acids. The CDR3 sequence is CASSTPVGTEAFF. For the CDR3, the DNA is TGTGCCAGTAGTACGCCGGTGGGGACTGAAGCTTTCTTT. The complete variable domain, with remaining parts taken from reference TRBV19 and TRBJ1-1, reads DGGITQSPKYLFRKEGQNVTLSCEQNLNHDAMYWYRQDPGQGLRLIYYSQIVNDFQKGDIAEGYSVSREKKESFPLTVTSAQKNPTAFYLCASSTPVGTEAFFGQGTRLTVV.

There are a few counts of this clonotype. V and J are TRBV3-1 and TRBJ2-7; the D is unclear. CDR1 LGHDT and CDR2 YNNKEL come from the germline V gene (reference sequence). Trimming took off 7 bases at V and 7 bases at J, with 20 bases between the two ends. This CDR3 is 14 amino acids long. DNA for the CDR3: TGTGCCAGCACCTACAATTCGGAGTACGGGGAGCAGTACTTC. As protein: CASTYNSEYGEQYF.

This chain joins TRBV7-9 and TRBJ2-7; D is uncertain. Between the trimmed V and J ends, which lost 1 base and 2 bases, there was a span of 15 bases. The germline CDR1 and CDR2 sequences are SEHNR and FQNEAQ (reference sequence). This CDR3 region has 16 residues. The CDR3 region has the DNA TGTGCCAGCAGCTTAGGATTAGGGTTACGGGCCTACGAGCAGTACTTC. Protein: CASSLGLGLRAYEQYF.

This clonotype has a handful of counts. This sequence joins TRBV27 and TRBJ2-7; either TRBD1 or TRBD2 may fit D (5 bases each). V lost 6 bases and J 2 bases, leaving 14 bases between the germline ends. The CDR3 runs to 14 residues. Germline CDR1 is MNHEY and CDR2 is SMNVEV (reference sequence). The CDR3 bases are TGTGCCAGCAGGTTCGGGGACCGCCCCTACGAGCAGTACTTC. It codes for CASRFGDRPYEQYF.

The chain is built from TRBV7-9 and TRBJ2-7, with 7 bases aligning to TRBD2. Per germline, CDR1 SEHNR and CDR2 FQNEAQ (reference sequence). The CDR3 totals 16 residues. V lost 0 bases to trimming and J lost 7 bases; unmatched junction nucleotides: 12. In DNA form, the CDR3 reads TGTGCCAGCAGCTTAGCGGGGCTAGCGGAGAGGGGAGAGCAGTACTTC. Translating it yields CASSLAGLAERGEQYF.

This chain joins TRBV19 and TRBJ2-7, with no clear D. CDR1 is LNHDA and CDR2 is SQIVND in the germline V gene (reference sequence). V lost 8 bases to trimming and J lost 3 bases, with 11 bases between them. This CDR3 has 12 residues. DNA of the CDR3: TGTGCCAGTGAAGGAGAAAACTACGAGCAGTACTTC. Residues: CASEGENYEQYF. Full variable domain (missing parts from reference TRBV19 and TRBJ2-7): DGGITQSPKYLFRKEGQNVTLSCEQNLNHDAMYWYRQDPGQGLRLIYYSQIVNDFQKGDIAEGYSVSREKKESFPLTVTSAQKNPTAFYLCASEGENYEQYFGPGTRLTVT.

This clonotype has more than one count but fewer than ten. The chain recombines TRBV19 with TRBJ2-1; unclear D gene. Germline V gene sequence: CDR1 LNHDA, CDR2 SQIVND (reference sequence). V lost 5 bases and J 0 bases, leaving 8 bases between the germline ends. The CDR3 totals 14 residues. CDR3 sequence reads: CASSYANSYNEQFF. CDR3 in DNA: TGTGCCAGTAGTTACGCTAACTCCTACAATGAGCAGTTCTTC.

There are a few counts of this clonotype. The chain links TRBV3-1 to TRBJ2-2, with 14 bases aligning to TRBD2. CDR3 length: 17 residues. Losses at the gene ends were 1 base for V and 3 bases for J; bases not matched to a gene: 1. Germline values: CDR1 LGHDT, CDR2 YNNKEL (reference sequence). The CDR3 is CASSQAGLAGDTGELFF. For the CDR3, the DNA is TGTGCCAGCAGCCAAGCGGGACTAGCGGGAGACACCGGGGAGCTGTTTTTT.

This clonotype was counted between two and nine times. The genes are TRBV9 and TRBJ2-5; 9 nucleotides align to TRBD2. Germline trimming cut 4 bases from V and 2 bases from J; bases unmatched to any gene: 9. The CDR3 is 16 residues long. The germline CDR1 and CDR2 sequences are SGDLS and YYNGEE. The CDR3, as DNA: TGTGCCAGCAGCCCCCACCTCGGACTAGCGCAAGAGACCCAGTACTTC. Amino acids: CASSPHLGLAQETQYF.

This clonotype was counted a few times. V gene TRBV20-1 combines with J gene TRBJ1-5; D is perhaps TRBD1 (5 bases). V dropped 5 bases and J dropped 9 bases, with 14 bases sitting between them. Germline CDR1 and CDR2: DFQATT and SNEGSKA (reference sequence). This CDR3 region has 12 residues. The CDR3, as DNA: TGCAGTGCTGAGGGGAGGAGTGCGCCCCAGCATTTT. As protein: CSAEGRSAPQHF.

The chain has TRBV6-4 and TRBJ1-1; no clear D gene. There are 16 residues in the CDR3. Trimming pared 2 bases from V and 3 bases from J, leaving 16 bases between. The germline CDR1 and CDR2 sequences are MRHNA and SNTAGT. As DNA, the CDR3 is TGTGCCAGCAGTGACGGAAGGTTAGCCCGATACACTGAAGCTTTCTTT. This gives the protein CASSDGRLARYTEAFF.

The chain links TRBV4-2 to TRBJ2-1; D is unclear. Germline V CDR1 and CDR2: LGHNA, YNFKEQ. V shed 1 base and J shed 0 bases, with 7 bases lying between them. CDR3 size: 15 residues. This chain's CDR3 is CASSQVDGSYNEQFF. As DNA, the CDR3 is TGTGCCAGCAGCCAAGTTGATGGCTCCTACAATGAGCAGTTCTTC.

The table lists this clonotype with many counts. V and J are TRBV12-3 or TRBV12-4 and TRBJ2-1, with TRBD2 as a possible D gene (6 bases). The CDR3 runs 12 residues. V was clipped by 2 bases and J by 13 bases, with 12 bases between them. In DNA form, the CDR3 reads TGTGCCAGCAGTTTACGACTAGGCGGACAGTTCTTC. Residues: CASSLRLGGQFF.

The rearrangement joins TRBV10-3 to TRBJ1-5, with TRBD1 identical over 7 bases. CDR1 and CDR2 from the germline V gene are ENHRY and SYGVKD. V shed 10 bases, J shed 0 bases, and the junction held 12 bases outside the gene matches. The CDR3 extends over 16 amino acids. The CDR3 DNA is TGTGCCACCAAAGCAGGGGGTCAGTATAGCAATCAGCCCCAGCATTTT. Translating it yields CATKAGGQYSNQPQHF.

In this sample, this clonotype turned up a few times. The CDR3 reads CATSRALAGGYEQFF. Written as DNA, the CDR3 is TGTGCCACCAGCAGAGCCCTAGCGGGAGGATATGAGCAGTTCTTC. The genes are TRBV15 and TRBJ2-1, with 11 nucleotides matching TRBD2. The ends lost 1 base at V and 8 bases at J; junction bases unmatched: 4. CDR1 and CDR2 from the germline V gene are LNHNV and YYDKDF (reference sequence). This CDR3 region has 15 residues.

V is TRBV20-1 and J is TRBJ2-3; 10 nucleotides agree with TRBD1. Germline loops: CDR1 DFQATT, CDR2 SNEGSKA (reference sequence). The CDR3 totals 13 residues. V was clipped by 6 bases and J by 4 bases; unmatched bases: 4. The chain's CDR3 is CSAGQGVADTQYF. CDR3 DNA sequence: TGCAGTGCCGGACAGGGGGTCGCAGATACGCAGTATTTT.

This clonotype has a handful of counts. V is TRBV7-9 and J is TRBJ2-1; 11 bases fit TRBD2. With V trimmed by 5 bases and J by 8 bases, 5 bases remained unmatched. The CDR3 runs 14 residues. The germline CDR1 and CDR2 sequences are SEHNR and FQNEAQ (reference sequence). The CDR3 region is CASSLLAGVHEQFF. CDR3 sequence (DNA): TGTGCCAGCAGCCTACTAGCGGGAGTCCATGAGCAGTTCTTC.

This chain connects TRBV30 to TRBJ2-1; the match to TRBD2 covers 13 bases. This CDR3 is built from 14 residues. The V gene end was trimmed by 8 bases and the J gene end by 8 bases; junction bases not matched to a gene: 9. The V gene's germline CDR1 is GTSNPN and CDR2 SVGIG (reference sequence). The CDR3 nucleotides are TGTGCCGGGACTACTAGCGGGAGGGGGTATGAGCAGTTCTTC. Amino acids: CAGTTSGRGYEQFF.

A few counts support this clonotype. The rearrangement uses TRBV21-1 and TRBJ2-5; whether TRBD2, the table's D call, matches the DNA was not checked. TRBV21-1 is labeled a pseudogene. This CDR3 has 13 amino acids. The CDR3 region is CASRLGEGETQYF. In nucleotides, the CDR3 is TGTGCCAGCCGATTGGGGGAGGGAGAGACCCAGTACTTC.

The chain carries TRBV19 and TRBJ2-7, with D possibly matching TRBD1 (6 bases). The CDR3 runs to 12 residues. The germline V gene has CDR1 LNHDA and CDR2 SQIVND (reference sequence). The V end lost 1 base, the J end lost 6 bases, and 7 bases lay between the germline ends. CDR3 sequence reads: CASSIVRGEQYF. CDR3 bases: TGTGCCAGTAGTATAGTCAGGGGCGAGCAGTACTTC.

In this sample, this clonotype turned up a few times. The CDR3 sequence is CASSSRSFGAGGAYEQYF. Written as DNA, the CDR3 is TGTGCCAGCAGCTCACGTTCTTTCGGGGCGGGGGGGGCCTACGAGCAGTACTTC. The rearrangement uses TRBV7-2 and TRBJ2-7, with 9 nucleotides matching TRBD2. Germline V CDR1 and CDR2: SGHTA, FQGNSA. This CDR3 is built from 18 residues. J lost 2 bases, V lost 4 bases, and 15 bases had no gene match.

This clonotype was counted only a few times. The chain employs TRBV20-1 and TRBJ2-5; 11 positions agree with TRBD2. The CDR3 spans 14 residues. The V segment lost 6 bases and the J segment 5 bases; nucleotides outside the gene matches: 8. The germline CDR1 and CDR2 sequences are DFQATT and SNEGSKA (reference sequence). Here the CDR3 DNA reads TGCAGTGCCACGGGACTAGCGGTCCGGGAGACCCAGTACTTC. This gives the protein CSATGLAVRETQYF.

A few counts support this clonotype. V is TRBV5-1 and J is TRBJ2-1; 13 nucleotides match TRBD2. CDR3 length: 17 amino acids. The J segment lost 5 bases and the V segment lost 4 bases, leaving 9 bases of the junction unmatched. Germline V gene lookup returns CDR1 SGHRS and CDR2 YFSETQ. The CDR3 protein is CASSLQGGLAGDNEQFF. The CDR3 bases are TGCGCCAGCAGCCTCCAAGGAGGACTAGCGGGAGACAATGAGCAGTTCTTC.